These 11 T cell receptor beta chains were all obtained from the same sample, sequenced in a study of shared clonotypes between healthy human individuals. The protocol was immunoSEQ multiplex PCR, while the TCRdb copy is restricted to in-frame clones and leaves out a portion. The sample records 530,000 or so clones, roughly 85% being singletons. The specimen sequenced was PBMCs. All receptors derive from a woman in her thirties or forties in good health. Some clones in this sample may be carry-over from other donors' samples.

This clone was recorded once. CDR3 residues: CASSRQAYTNGGELFF. The DNA for the CDR3 is TGTGCCAGTAGCCGACAGGCTTACACTAACGGGGGGGAGCTGTTTTTT. This chain connects TRBV19 to TRBJ2-2; weak D call: TRBD1 (6 bases). Germline lookup yields CDR1 LNHDA and CDR2 SQIVND (reference sequence). The V gene lost 6 bases and the J gene lost 8 bases, with 22 bases spanning the gap. This CDR3 comprises 16 residues. The full variable domain, in which reference TRBV19 and TRBJ2-2 provide the parts outside the CDR3, is DGGITQSPKYLFRKEGQNVTLSCEQNLNHDAMYWYRQDPGQGLRLIYYSQIVNDFQKGDIAEGYSVSREKKESFPLTVTSAQKNPTAFYLCASSRQAYTNGGELFFGEGSRLTVL.

The rearrangement joins TRBV27 to TRBJ1-2; tentatively, D is TRBD1 (6 bases). The germline CDR1 and CDR2 sequences are MNHEY and SMNVEV (reference sequence). V shed 6 bases and J shed 8 bases, with 16 bases lying between them. The CDR3 covers 13 residues. The CDR3 sequence: CASSFRGSKGYTF. Written as DNA, the CDR3 is TGTGCCAGCAGCTTCAGGGGATCGAAAGGCTACACCTTC.

J is TRBJ1-6 and V is TRBV30; D might be TRBD1 (5 bases). Germline V CDR1 and CDR2: GTSNPN, SVGIG (reference sequence). This CDR3 has 15 residues. Trimming took 5 bases from V and 0 from J, leaving 11 bases between them. As DNA, the CDR3 is TGTGCCTGGTCGGGGGGGAGCTCCTATAATTCACCCCTCCACTTT. Protein sequence: CAWSGGSSYNSPLHF.

The V call is TRBV6-6, the J call TRBJ2-5; TRBD1 matches at 7 bases. The CDR3 sequence is 15 residues long. The junction had 5 bases not matched to a gene; V was cut back by 2 bases and J by 2 bases. From germline, CDR1 is MNHNY and CDR2 SVGAGI (reference sequence). This CDR3 is CASSYPGQRQETQYF. The CDR3 DNA reads as TGTGCCAGCAGTTACCCGGGACAGCGACAAGAGACCCAGTACTTC.

The rearrangement uses TRBV2 and TRBJ1-5, with 7 bases matching TRBD1. The J segment lost 5 bases and the V segment lost 7 bases, leaving 5 bases of the junction unmatched. The CDR3 is 13 residues long. CDR1 is SNHLY and CDR2 is FYNNEI in the germline V gene. The CDR3 sequence is CASNLDRDQPQHF. In DNA, the CDR3 is TGTGCCAGCAACCTTGACAGGGATCAGCCCCAGCATTTT. Full variable domain (remainder filled in from reference TRBV2 and TRBJ1-5): EPEVTQTPSHQVTQMGQEVILRCVPISNHLYFYWYRQILGQKVEFLVSFYNNEISEKSEIFDDQFSVERPDGSNFTLKIRSTKLEDSAMYFCASNLDRDQPQHFGDGTRLSIL.

The rearrangement links TRBV11-2 to TRBJ1-4, with D unresolved. This CDR3 has 14 amino acids. V was cut by 1 base and J by 7 bases, with 10 bases left in between. The germline CDR1 and CDR2 sequences are SGHAT and FQNNGV. The CDR3 region has the DNA TGTGCCAGCAGCTTAGGGTCTGTTTCTGAAAAACTGTTTTTT. Translated, it gives CASSLGSVSEKLFF. Full variable domain (rest looked up from reference TRBV11-2 and TRBJ1-4): EAGVAQSPRYKIIEKRQSVAFWCNPISGHATLYWYQQILGQGPKLLIQFQNNGVVDDSQLPKDRFSAERLKGVDSTLKIQPAKLEDSAVYLCASSLGSVSEKLFFGSGTQLSVL.

This chain uses TRBV5-4 with TRBJ1-5; 7 nucleotides agree with TRBD1. CDR1 SGHNT and CDR2 YYREEE come from the germline V gene (reference sequence). V shed 4 bases, J shed 1 base, and the junction held 2 bases outside the gene matches. This CDR3 has 14 amino acids. The CDR3 region has the DNA TGTGCCAGCAGCAAGGACAGGAGCAATCAGCCCCAGCATTTT. Its protein is CASSKDRSNQPQHF.

This chain links TRBV5-1 with TRBJ1-1; no reliable D call. In germline, CDR1 is SGHRS, CDR2 YFSETQ. Trimming left V 4 bases short and J 5 bases short, with 12 bases between. The CDR3 sequence is 13 residues long. Written as DNA, the CDR3 is TGCGCCAGCAGCCCGACTGTGGGAACTGAAGCTTTCTTT. Amino acid sequence: CASSPTVGTEAFF.

The V call is TRBV7-2, the J call TRBJ1-2; possibly TRBD1 for D (5 bases). This CDR3 has 11 amino acids. CDR1 is SGHTA, CDR2 FQGNSA, per germline. The germline V and J ends were trimmed by 5 bases and 5 bases, with 6 bases remaining between them. The CDR3 DNA is TGTGCCAGCAGCAGGGGATATGGCTACACCTTC. Translating gives CASSRGYGYTF.

The CDR3 sequence: CASSEGDSRETQYF. CDR3 DNA sequence: TGTGCCAGCAGTGAAGGGGACAGTCGAGAGACCCAGTACTTC. The rearrangement links TRBV25-1 to TRBJ2-5; 7 bases line up with TRBD1. CDR1 MGHDK and CDR2 SYGVNS come from the germline V gene. CDR3 length: 14 amino acids. Trimming cost V 2 bases and J 4 bases; bases outside gene matches: 4. Looking up the rest from reference TRBV25-1 and TRBJ2-5 gives the full variable domain: EADIYQTPRYLVIGTGKKITLECSQTMGHDKMYWYQQDPGMELHLIHYSYGVNSTEKGDLSSESTVSRIRTEHFPLTLESARPSHTSQYLCASSEGDSRETQYFGPGTRLLVL.

This chain uses TRBV7-9 with TRBJ2-3; no clear D. Trimming took off 6 bases at V and 4 bases at J, with 14 bases between the two ends. Germline CDR1 SEHNR, CDR2 FQNEAQ (reference sequence). The CDR3 runs 14 residues. In DNA, the CDR3 is TGTGCCAGCAGTTTTAATGGCCATGCAGATACGCAGTATTTT. Protein product: CASSFNGHADTQYF. Based on the CDR3 plus reference TRBV7-9 and TRBJ2-3, the full variable domain is DTGVSQNPRHKITKRGQNVTFRCDPISEHNRLYWYRQTLGQGPEFLTYFQNEAQLEKSRLLSDRFSAERPKGSFSTLEIQRTEQGDSAMYLCASSFNGHADTQYFGPGTRLTVL.